The 18 T cell receptor beta chains presented below share a single source sample, sequenced in a study of blood T cells in healthy people across ages (dated by TCRdb to about 2015). The library was generated by 5' RACE. The sample was run on an Illumina HiSeq 2500. The second PCR ran for about 6 to 11 cycles and used a J-beta primer mix along with a sample-barcoded 5' primer. TCRdb itself trimmed the public reads at Q25 with fastp, ran MiXCR and retained productive beta chains. CDR3 protein duplicates are merged, each entry listing the most common genes and DNA. This sample has approximately 880,000 distinct CDR3 sequences in its table, and approximately 49% of those were observed once. 13% of the sample is held by the ten biggest clonotypes. Specimen: blood. These receptors originate from a man under 40 in good health.

As to this clonotype: Being one base from a much bigger clone, this may be a read error. V usage is TRBV29-1 and J usage is TRBJ2-1, with D hard to call. TRBJ2-7 explains the end of the DNA better; the J call may be wrong. The germline V gene encodes CDR1 SQVTM and CDR2 ANQGSEA. CDR3 length: 12 amino acids. The CDR3 DNA follows: TGCAGCGTTGTCCAGTCCTACAATGAGCAGTACTTC. This encodes CSVVQSYNEQYF.

The rearrangement links TRBV4-1 to TRBJ1-4, with a tentative D call TRBD1 (6 bases). Per the germline V gene, CDR1 is MGHRA and CDR2 is YSYEKL. The V end lost 0 bases, the J end lost 8 bases, and 10 bases lay between the germline ends. The CDR3 is 14 residues long. The CDR3 region is CASSQDAGTEKLFF. The CDR3 bases are TGCGCCAGCAGCCAAGATGCAGGGACAGAAAAACTGTTTTTT.

This clonotype was recorded at least ten times. The gene calls are TRBV7-9 and TRBJ2-7, with TRBD1 as a possible D gene (6 bases). V lost 6 bases and J lost 4, with 13 bases in between. In germline, CDR1 is SEHNR, CDR2 FQNEAQ (reference sequence). This CDR3 is 13 amino acids long. The CDR3 loop is CASRPTGSYEQYF. CDR3 DNA: TGTGCCAGCAGGCCTACAGGGTCGTACGAGCAGTACTTC.

The chain recombines TRBV7-2 with TRBJ1-6, with D unresolved. This CDR3 spans 13 amino acids. CDR1 and CDR2 from the germline V gene are SGHTA and FQGNSA. V shed 5 bases and J shed 10 bases, with 12 bases lying between them. The CDR3 region is CASSLPSVSPLHF. The CDR3 DNA follows: TGTGCCAGCAGCCTCCCCTCGGTCTCACCCCTCCACTTT.

The chain has TRBV4-2 and TRBJ2-3; TRBD2 agrees at 16 bases. Germline CDR1 LGHNA, CDR2 YNFKEQ. The CDR3 runs to 17 residues. The V and J ends lost 5 bases and 1 base, in that order; junction bases with no gene match: 3. As DNA, the CDR3 is TGTGCCAGCAGCGCAGGGACTAGCGGGGGGGGCACAGATACGCAGTATTTT. It specifies CASSAGTSGGGTDTQYF.

V gene TRBV12-3 or TRBV12-4 combines with J gene TRBJ2-3; 10 bases are shared with TRBD2. The V segment lost 6 bases and the J segment 2 bases; nucleotides outside the gene matches: 8. The CDR3 is 16 residues long. CDR3 DNA sequence: TGTGCCAGCAGCAGGACTAGCGGTAGCAACACAGATACGCAGTATTTT. Protein: CASSRTSGSNTDTQYF.

The chain couples TRBV6-2 or TRBV6-3 to TRBJ1-5; D may be TRBD1 (6 bases). CDR3 length: 15 amino acids. Germline V gene data show CDR1 as MNHEY and CDR2 as SVGEGT. The CDR3 coding sequence is TGTGCTTCCCGACCGGGGGGGAAGGGGGATCAGCCCCAGCATTTT. The encoded protein is CASRPGGKGDQPQHF.

The chain combines TRBV20-1 with TRBJ2-1; possibly TRBD1 or TRBD2 for D (6 bases each). This CDR3 has 17 amino acids. The V and J ends lost 0 bases and 0 bases respectively, with 15 bases between them. Germline V CDR1 and CDR2: DFQATT, SNEGSKA (reference sequence). The CDR3 region has the DNA TGCAGTGCTAGAGATACCCGGGGGCGATACTCCTACAATGAGCAGTTCTTC. Protein product: CSARDTRGRYSYNEQFF.

Details on this clonotype: A much larger clone differs by one base, so this may be a read error. The chain joins TRBV12-3 or TRBV12-4 to TRBJ2-3; possible D gene TRBD2, 5 bases. The ends were cut back, 5 bases at V and 4 bases at J, with 16 bases in the middle. The CDR3 consists of 15 residues. The CDR3 DNA sequence: TGTGCCAGCAGTCCGCGGACGGGGAGCGCAGATACGCAGTATTTT. Its translation is CASSPRTGSADTQYF.

The V gene is TRBV5-1, the J gene TRBJ1-1; 9 bases match TRBD1. This CDR3 comprises 15 residues. The V and J ends lost 3 bases and 1 base, in that order; junction bases with no gene match: 4. CDR1 SGHRS and CDR2 YFSETQ come from the germline V gene. CDR3 DNA: TGCGCCAGCAGCTCTACAGGGGGCTCGAACACTGAAGCTTTCTTT. Translating gives CASSSTGGSNTEAFF.

The sample holds a few counts of this clonotype. V usage is TRBV10-3 and J usage is TRBJ2-1, with a tentative D call TRBD1 (5 bases). In germline, CDR1 is ENHRY, CDR2 SYGVKD. The CDR3 length is 14 residues. V was trimmed by 6 bases and J by 0 bases, leaving 9 bases between them. DNA for the CDR3: TGTGCCATCAGGTCAGGGTTCTCCTACAATGAGCAGTTCTTC. Its protein is CAIRSGFSYNEQFF.

This chain's CDR3 is CASSLSRGTGAFNYGYTF. Written as DNA, the CDR3 is TGTGCCAGCAGTTTATCGAGGGGGACAGGGGCATTTAACTATGGCTACACCTTC. The chain links TRBV27 to TRBJ1-2, with TRBD1 matching 10 bases. The germline V gene has CDR1 MNHEY and CDR2 SMNVEV (reference sequence). CDR3 size: 18 residues. V was clipped by 0 bases and J by 1 base; unmatched bases: 8.

Details on this clonotype: The germline gene is not matched at one end of the junction; a read error may be the cause. V and J are TRBV3-1 and TRBJ1-2; the match to TRBD1 covers 9 bases. CDR3 length: 15 amino acids. The germline CDR1 and CDR2 sequences are LGHDT and YNNKEL (reference sequence). The CDR3 sequence is CAGSEGDREGHGYTF. DNA of the CDR3: TGTGCCGGCAGCGAAGGGGACAGGGAGGGGCATGGCTACACCTTC.

This sequence joins TRBV4-1 and TRBJ2-5; either TRBD1 or TRBD2 may fit D (5 bases each). Trimming stripped 3 bases from V and 2 bases from J, with 13 bases between. In germline, CDR1 is MGHRA, CDR2 YSYEKL. This CDR3 spans 15 amino acids. Here the CDR3 DNA reads TGCGCCAGCAGCCAGGCCGGGACGGTTCAAGAGACCCAGTACTTC. This translates into CASSQAGTVQETQYF.

This clonotype has only a few counts. The V gene is TRBV2, the J gene TRBJ2-4, with 7 positions matching TRBD1. V was pared by 10 bases and J by 5 bases, with 8 bases of the junction left unmatched. Germline-derived CDR1 and CDR2 are SNHLY and FYNNEI. This CDR3 is built from 13 residues. The CDR3 DNA is TGTGCCATCCTCAGACAGGGCCAAAACATTCAGTACTTC. Residues: CAILRQGQNIQYF.

In DNA, the CDR3 is TGTGCCAGCAGCCAAGGTACAGGGGCCACTGAAGCTTTCTTT. Its protein is CASSQGTGATEAFF. This sequence joins TRBV4-2 and TRBJ1-1, with TRBD1 identical over 7 bases. From germline, CDR1 is LGHNA and CDR2 YNFKEQ. The CDR3 length is 14 residues. Losses at the gene ends were 1 base for V and 4 bases for J; bases not matched to a gene: 3.

This clonotype was detected only once. This chain links TRBV6-6 with TRBJ2-4; a weak D match, TRBD1 (5 bases). This CDR3 is 17 amino acids long. Germline V gene sequence: CDR1 MNHNY, CDR2 SVGAGI (reference sequence). V lost 2 bases and J lost 3, with 17 bases in between. For the CDR3, the DNA is TGTGCCAGCAGTTACGGTGTACAGGTCGATTACAAAAACATTCAGTACTTC. Its protein is CASSYGVQVDYKNIQYF.

The rearrangement joins TRBV7-2 to TRBJ1-5; D is undetermined. The CDR3 covers 16 residues. V was trimmed by 7 bases and J by 0 bases, leaving 16 bases between them. The V gene's germline CDR1 is SGHTA and CDR2 FQGNSA. The CDR3 coding sequence is TGTGCCAGCACCATCGCAGGCCCGTATAGCAATCAGCCCCAGCATTTT. Protein product: CASTIAGPYSNQPQHF. The whole variable domain, remainder taken from reference TRBV7-2 and TRBJ1-5, is GAGVSQSPSNKVTEKGKDVELRCDPISGHTALYWYRQSLGQGLEFLIYFQGNSAPDKSGLPSDRFSAERTGGSVSTLTIQRTQQEDSAVYLCASTIAGPYSNQPQHFGDGTRLSIL.